One and the same sample provided the 21 T cell receptor beta chains below, sequenced in a study of vaccination and CD4 T cells after COVID-19. Treatment indicated: roughly 11-day PBMC culture with coronavirus spike peptide pools or control peptides (ViraFEST assay). Researchers used the Oncomine TCR Beta short-read assay to sequence DNA from cultured CD4+ T cells. TCRdb redid the calling of the PCR reads with MiXCR, one entry per CDR3 protein. The sample lists approximately 9,000 distinct CDR3 sequences; about 48% were seen once. The antigens of these receptors remain unknown. The sequenced sample consisted of CD4+ T cells from blood, cultured in vitro. These receptors were taken from a human donor who had recovered from COVID-19.

The chain couples TRBV28 to TRBJ1-4; perhaps TRBD1 as D (6 bases). CDR3 size: 15 residues. Germline V CDR1 and CDR2: MDHEN, SYDVKM. V lost 5 bases and J lost 5, with 15 bases in between. The CDR3 protein is CASSPQGFLNEKLFF. As DNA, the CDR3 is TGTGCCAGCAGTCCTCAGGGGTTTCTAAATGAAAAACTGTTTTTT. The full variable domain, completed using reference TRBV28 and TRBJ1-4, is DVKVTQSSRYLVKRTGEKVFLECVQDMDHENMFWYRQDPGLGLRLIYFSYDVKMKEKGDIPEGYSVSREKKERFSLILESASTNQTSMYLCASSPQGFLNEKLFFGSGTQLSVL.

The rearrangement links TRBV6-5 to TRBJ2-3; possibly TRBD1 for D (6 bases). Trimming stripped 2 bases from V and 3 bases from J, with 12 bases between. This CDR3 is built from 15 residues. Germline V CDR1 and CDR2: MNHEY, SVGAGI. The CDR3 protein is CASSYAGARTDTQYF. DNA of the CDR3: TGTGCCAGCAGTTACGCAGGGGCTAGGACAGATACGCAGTATTTT.

This chain joins TRBV2 and TRBJ2-7, with D tentatively TRBD1 or TRBD2 (5 bases each). Germline V lookup: CDR1 SNHLY, CDR2 FYNNEI. The CDR3 consists of 15 residues. Trimming took off 3 bases at V and 0 bases at J, with 12 bases between the two ends. CDR3 bases: TGTGCCAGCAGTGAGCAGGGTGACTACTCCTACGAGCAGTACTTC. Protein sequence: CASSEQGDYSYEQYF.

As to this clonotype: A read error may produce the germline difference seen at one junction end. V gene TRBV7-7 combines with J gene TRBJ2-5; TRBD2 is a possible D gene (5 bases). This CDR3 is 15 amino acids long. The germline V gene has CDR1 SSHAT and CDR2 FNYEAQ (reference sequence). In nucleotides, the CDR3 is TGTGCTAGCAGCGGACTGGCGGGTATAGAAGAGACCCAGTACTTC. Translation: CASSGLAGIEETQYF.

The chain has TRBV5-4 and TRBJ2-4; 12 bases line up with TRBD1. V trimming: 4 bases; J trimming: 6 bases; junction bases outside the gene matches: 8. Germline V gene sequence: CDR1 SGHNT, CDR2 YYREEE (reference sequence). The CDR3 is 16 residues long. The CDR3: CASSTPGQGARNIQYF. CDR3 in DNA: TGTGCCAGCAGCACCCCGGGACAGGGGGCGCGAAACATTCAGTACTTC.

The rearrangement joins TRBV4-1 to TRBJ2-3; 9 nucleotides align to TRBD1. The germline V gene encodes CDR1 MGHRA and CDR2 YSYEKL. The CDR3 spans 16 residues. The J segment lost 1 base and the V segment lost 3 bases, leaving 5 bases of the junction unmatched. The CDR3 reads CASSHNWDRGTDTQYF. In DNA, the CDR3 is TGCGCCAGCAGCCATAACTGGGACAGGGGCACAGATACGCAGTATTTT.

The chain links TRBV19 to TRBJ2-5, with TRBD1 identical over 7 bases. The CDR3 contains 15 residues. The V and J ends lost 4 bases and 5 bases, in that order; junction bases with no gene match: 10. CDR1 is LNHDA, CDR2 SQIVND, per germline (reference sequence). The CDR3 is CASSTGAGGWETQYF. Written as DNA, the CDR3 is TGTGCCAGTAGTACCGGGGCAGGGGGATGGGAGACCCAGTACTTC. Full variable domain (remainder filled in from reference TRBV19 and TRBJ2-5): DGGITQSPKYLFRKEGQNVTLSCEQNLNHDAMYWYRQDPGQGLRLIYYSQIVNDFQKGDIAEGYSVSREKKESFPLTVTSAQKNPTAFYLCASSTGAGGWETQYFGPGTRLLVL.

The chain employs TRBV28 and TRBJ1-1; D uncertain. The CDR3 is made up of 15 amino acids. The V gene lost 6 bases and the J gene lost 1 base, with 15 bases spanning the gap. In germline, CDR1 is MDHEN, CDR2 SYDVKM. CDR3 nucleotide sequence: TGTGCCAGCAGCCCCCCAAGGCCCGGGAACACTGAAGCTTTCTTT. Translation: CASSPPRPGNTEAFF.

This rearrangement joins TRBV20-1 to TRBJ1-1; D unclear. The V gene lost 3 bases and the J gene lost 10 bases, with 21 bases spanning the gap. This CDR3 has 14 residues. Germline lookup yields CDR1 DFQATT and CDR2 SNEGSKA (reference sequence). CDR3 bases: TGCAGTGCTAGCCGGAGTGGGGATCGTGCACTAGCTTTCTTT. Its translation is CSASRSGDRALAFF.

The chain recombines TRBV20-1 with TRBJ2-7; D might be TRBD2 (5 bases). The CDR3 is made up of 11 amino acids. Germline CDR1 reads DFQATT; CDR2 reads SNEGSKA (reference sequence). The V gene lost 5 bases and the J gene lost 2 bases, with 7 bases spanning the gap. This CDR3 is CSASGTYEQYF. CDR3 DNA: TGCAGTGCTTCCGGGACCTACGAGCAGTACTTC.

This chain connects TRBV5-4 to TRBJ1-6, with D maybe TRBD1 (6 bases). CDR1 and CDR2 from the germline V gene are SGHNT and YYREEE (reference sequence). CDR3 length: 14 amino acids. The V end was cut by 1 base, the J end by 9 bases, with 11 bases between. CDR3 region: CASSLSRGSSPLHF. The CDR3, as DNA: TGTGCCAGCAGCTTGAGCAGGGGCAGTTCACCCCTCCACTTT.

This clonotype turned up a few times. This rearrangement joins TRBV20-1 to TRBJ2-5, with 7 bases that match TRBD1. The CDR3 has 12 residues. CDR1 is DFQATT and CDR2 is SNEGSKA in the germline V gene (reference sequence). CDR3 residues: CSPYRGQETQYF. DNA for the CDR3: TGCAGCCCCTACAGGGGACAAGAGACCCAGTACTTC.

The J gene is TRBJ2-5, the V gene TRBV9; 9 bases align to TRBD1. Looked up from germline, CDR1 is SGDLS and CDR2 is YYNGEE. The CDR3 sequence is 15 residues long. Trimming cost V 0 bases and J 3 bases; bases outside gene matches: 3. The CDR3 region has the DNA TGTGCCAGCAGCGTAGGCGGGACAGGGAAAGAGACCCAGTACTTC. This codes for CASSVGGTGKETQYF.

In this sample, this clonotype turned up a few times. This chain joins TRBV4-1 and TRBJ1-2, with a weak D call TRBD1 (6 bases). Germline lookup yields CDR1 MGHRA and CDR2 YSYEKL. V lost 1 base and J lost 2, with 11 bases in between. This CDR3 is built from 15 residues. DNA for the CDR3: TGCGCCAGCAGCCAAGGTCGTACAGGGAACTATGGCTACACCTTC. It encodes CASSQGRTGNYGYTF.

The genes are TRBV3-1 and TRBJ2-3; D may be TRBD1 (6 bases). Trimming took 8 bases from V and 0 from J, leaving 15 bases between them. CDR1 and CDR2 (germline): LGHDT, YNNKEL (reference sequence). The CDR3 consists of 15 residues. CDR3: CASAPGHTSTDTQYF. CDR3 nucleotide sequence: TGTGCCAGCGCGCCGGGACACACTAGCACAGATACGCAGTATTTT.

The chain combines TRBV11-2 with TRBJ2-3; 7 bases match TRBD2. The CDR3 totals 16 residues. The germline CDR1 and CDR2 sequences are SGHAT and FQNNGV. Trimming removed 0 bases from V and 2 bases from J; junction bases left unmatched: 5. This CDR3 is CASSLDVGGVTDTQYF. CDR3 in DNA: TGTGCCAGCAGCTTAGATGTGGGGGGGGTCACAGATACGCAGTATTTT.

V is TRBV28 and J is TRBJ1-5, with TRBD1 matching 8 bases. The V and J ends lost 4 bases and 1 base, in that order; junction bases with no gene match: 9. Germline V gene sequence: CDR1 MDHEN, CDR2 SYDVKM. The CDR3 runs to 17 residues. The chain's CDR3 is CASSSQPQGASNQPQHF. CDR3 in DNA: TGTGCCAGCAGTTCCCAACCTCAGGGGGCGAGCAATCAGCCCCAGCATTTT.

The V and J genes are TRBV27 and TRBJ1-2; the D is unclear. This CDR3 contains 13 residues. CDR1 and CDR2 from the germline V gene are MNHEY and SMNVEV (reference sequence). V lost 6 bases, J lost 8 bases, and 16 bases lay in between. The chain's CDR3 is CASSFVAVGGYTF. For the CDR3, the DNA is TGTGCCAGCAGCTTCGTCGCGGTTGGGGGCTACACCTTC.

This clonotype was detected a few times. V and J are TRBV20-1 and TRBJ2-1; D remains ambiguous. Trimming removed 3 bases at V and 8 bases at J, with 11 bases between. The germline gives CDR1 DFQATT, CDR2 SNEGSKA (reference sequence). The CDR3 runs 12 residues. The CDR3 loop is CSASPGFDEQFF. The CDR3 DNA is TGCAGTGCTAGTCCCGGGTTTGATGAGCAGTTCTTC.

J is TRBJ1-2 and V is TRBV7-2; 12 bases line up with TRBD1. CDR3 size: 15 residues. Germline V gene sequence: CDR1 SGHTA, CDR2 FQGNSA. J gave up 4 bases and V 5 bases, and 5 bases lay outside the gene matches. CDR3 sequence: CASSPGTGGPYGYTF. The CDR3 DNA reads as TGTGCCAGCAGCCCAGGGACAGGGGGCCCCTATGGCTACACCTTC.

This sequence joins TRBV28 and TRBJ1-2, with no clear D. CDR1 is MDHEN, CDR2 SYDVKM, per germline. V lost 0 bases and J lost 7, with 12 bases in between. The length of the CDR3 is 14 residues. The CDR3 loop is CASSLWSRGIGYTF. The CDR3, as DNA: TGTGCCAGCAGTTTATGGTCCCGAGGGATTGGCTACACCTTC.